Below are 28 T cell receptor beta chains sequenced from a single sample in a study of blood T cell repertoires in COVID-19. The protocol was immunoSEQ multiplex PCR, while the TCRdb copy is restricted to in-frame clones and leaves out a portion. The sample carries around 85,000 clones, around 90% recorded once. Material for sequencing was peripheral blood. The receptors derive from a man aged 60 to 75 with acute or convalescent COVID-19.

The V and J genes are TRBV7-6 and TRBJ1-3; D is possibly TRBD1 (5 bases). Trimming stripped 4 bases from V and 3 bases from J, with 13 bases between. Germline assignment: CDR1 SGHVS and CDR2 FNYEAQ. This CDR3 contains 15 residues. The CDR3 region is CASSSARGGGNTIYF. In DNA, the CDR3 is TGTGCCAGCAGCTCCGCGCGGGGGGGTGGAAACACCATATATTTT.

The rearrangement joins TRBV11-2 to TRBJ2-7; possible D gene TRBD1, 5 bases. CDR3 size: 15 residues. Trimming removed 1 base at V and 6 bases at J, with 16 bases between. Per the germline V gene, CDR1 is SGHAT and CDR2 is FQNNGV. CDR3 nucleotides: TGTGCCAGCAGCTTAGTAAAGGGGCGCAGGCCCGAGCAGTACTTC. This codes for CASSLVKGRRPEQYF. Variable domain in full (rest from reference TRBV11-2 and TRBJ2-7): EAGVAQSPRYKIIEKRQSVAFWCNPISGHATLYWYQQILGQGPKLLIQFQNNGVVDDSQLPKDRFSAERLKGVDSTLKIQPAKLEDSAVYLCASSLVKGRRPEQYFGPGTRLTVT.

The rearrangement links TRBV2 to TRBJ1-1; no firm D call. CDR3 length: 12 residues. Germline V lookup: CDR1 SNHLY, CDR2 FYNNEI. V was clipped by 6 bases and J by 8 bases, with 13 bases between them. CDR3 protein: CASSYVMSEAFF. In nucleotides, the CDR3 is TGTGCCAGCAGCTACGTGATGTCCGAAGCTTTCTTT.

The chain links TRBV2 to TRBJ1-5, with 7 bases that match TRBD1. The CDR3 contains 14 residues. Trimming removed 4 bases from V and 4 bases from J; junction bases left unmatched: 4. Per germline, CDR1 SNHLY and CDR2 FYNNEI. CDR3 nucleotide sequence: TGTGCCAGCAGTGCCGGGACAGTAAATCAGCCCCAGCATTTT. Its translation: CASSAGTVNQPQHF.

The chain employs TRBV24-1 and TRBJ1-5; 12 bases are a match to TRBD1. The CDR3 runs to 20 residues. Unmatched junction bases numbered 13, after V lost 2 bases and J lost 3 bases. In germline, CDR1 is KGHDR, CDR2 SFDVKD. CDR3 amino acids: CATSDSGTGGDWGFNQPQHF. CDR3 DNA sequence: TGTGCCACCAGTGATTCCGGGACAGGGGGCGATTGGGGATTCAATCAGCCCCAGCATTTT.

The chain is built from TRBV18 and TRBJ1-5; 9 positions agree with TRBD1. This CDR3 is built from 14 residues. J gave up 6 bases and V 4 bases, and 4 bases lay outside the gene matches. CDR1 is KGHSH and CDR2 is LQKENI in the germline V gene. This chain's CDR3 is CASSRRTGAQPQHF. The CDR3 nucleotides are TGTGCCAGCTCACGTCGGACAGGGGCTCAGCCCCAGCATTTT. The complete variable domain, with remaining parts taken from reference TRBV18 and TRBJ1-5, reads NAGVMQNPRHLVRRRGQEARLRCSPMKGHSHVYWYRQLPEEGLKFMVYLQKENIIDESGMPKERFSAEFPKEGPSILRIQQVVRGDSAAYFCASSRRTGAQPQHFGDGTRLSIL.

The V and J genes are TRBV24-1 and TRBJ2-7, with TRBD2 as a possible D gene (6 bases). V lost 5 bases to trimming and J lost 6 bases, with 13 bases between them. The CDR3 length is 13 residues. Germline V lookup: CDR1 KGHDR, CDR2 SFDVKD. This CDR3 reads CATSGPFGGEQYF. The CDR3 DNA is TGTGCCACCAGTGGGCCCTTCGGGGGCGAGCAGTACTTC.

The chain couples TRBV5-1 to TRBJ2-7; 9 bases map to TRBD2. V lost 0 bases, J lost 4 bases, and 8 bases stayed unmatched. This CDR3 contains 16 residues. Germline CDR1 is SGHRS and CDR2 is YFSETQ. CDR3 residues: CASSLGGGGVPYEQYF. DNA of the CDR3: TGCGCCAGCAGCTTGGGCGGCGGGGGGGTACCATACGAGCAGTACTTC.

The chain uses TRBV30 and TRBJ1-6; 9 bases are shared with TRBD1. The CDR3 extends over 14 amino acids. V gave up 4 bases and J gave up 9 bases; unmatched junction bases: 7. The germline CDR1 and CDR2 sequences are GTSNPN and SVGIG (reference sequence). In DNA, the CDR3 is TGTGCCTGGAAACCACAGGGGGCGCGTTCACCCCTCCACTTT. This translates into CAWKPQGARSPLHF.

The rearrangement links TRBV4-3 to TRBJ1-4, with D possibly matching TRBD1 (6 bases). Germline V gives CDR1 LGHNA, CDR2 YSLEER. Trimming removed 3 bases from V and 8 bases from J, with 10 bases in between. The CDR3 sequence is 13 residues long. The DNA for the CDR3 is TGCGCCAGCAGCCAGGAAGACAGGGAAAAACTGTTTTTT. Translated: CASSQEDREKLFF.

This chain uses TRBV10-3 with TRBJ2-1; 10 nucleotides line up with TRBD2. CDR1 ENHRY and CDR2 SYGVKD come from the germline V gene. V was clipped by 6 bases and J by 5 bases; unmatched bases: 10. This CDR3 is 16 amino acids long. This chain's CDR3 is CAIRENSGGTNNEQFF. CDR3 coding DNA: TGTGCCATCAGAGAAAATAGCGGGGGGACTAACAATGAGCAGTTCTTC.

The chain carries TRBV13 and TRBJ1-1, with D tentatively TRBD1 (5 bases). Per the germline V gene, CDR1 is PRHDT and CDR2 is FYEKMQ (reference sequence). Trimming left V 5 bases short and J 4 bases short, with 11 bases between. This CDR3 comprises 13 residues. CDR3 region: CASSVTQGTEAFF. In nucleotides, the CDR3 is TGTGCCAGCAGCGTCACCCAGGGCACTGAAGCTTTCTTT.

The chain recombines TRBV19 with TRBJ2-7, with a possible D match to TRBD2 (5 bases). CDR1 and CDR2 from the germline V gene are LNHDA and SQIVND (reference sequence). The CDR3 is 14 amino acids. Deletions cut 5 bases from V and 2 bases from J, with 13 bases between. The CDR3 DNA reads TGTGCCAGTAGTTTATCCGGGGTTCCCTACGAGCAGTACTTC. Its translation: CASSLSGVPYEQYF.

This sequence joins TRBV5-4 and TRBJ1-2; TRBD1 aligns across 8 bases. The CDR3 has 15 amino acids. CDR1 is SGHNT, CDR2 YYREEE, per germline (reference sequence). V trimming: 3 bases; J trimming: 6 bases; junction bases outside the gene matches: 10. In DNA form, the CDR3 reads TGTGCCAGCAGCTCACCGGGACAGGAATTTGATGGCTACACCTTC. This codes for CASSSPGQEFDGYTF.

This rearrangement joins TRBV7-8 to TRBJ1-2, with D maybe TRBD1 (5 bases). Germline assignment: CDR1 SGHVS and CDR2 FQNEAQ. V was shortened by 2 bases and J by 7 bases, with 11 bases between the two germline ends. This CDR3 has 13 residues. The CDR3 DNA is TGTGCCAGCAGCTTAATTTACACAGGTGGCTACACCTTC. Amino acids: CASSLIYTGGYTF.

The chain carries TRBV2 and TRBJ1-5; possible D gene TRBD1, 5 bases. Trimming removed 6 bases at V and 4 bases at J, with 13 bases between. This CDR3 comprises 14 residues. CDR1 is SNHLY, CDR2 FYNNEI, per germline. CDR3: CASRAGTDNQPQHF. In DNA, the CDR3 is TGTGCCAGCAGAGCCGGGACTGATAATCAGCCCCAGCATTTT.

The chain's CDR3 is CASSSGAGTGSYEQYF. The CDR3 nucleotides read TGTGCCAGCAGCTCTGGCGCCGGGACAGGGTCCTACGAGCAGTACTTC. The gene calls are TRBV5-4 and TRBJ2-7; 9 bases match TRBD1. In germline, CDR1 is SGHNT, CDR2 YYREEE (reference sequence). With V trimmed by 3 bases and J by 1 base, 8 bases remained unmatched. CDR3 length equals 16 residues.

The chain carries TRBV19 and TRBJ1-2, with a tentative D call TRBD1 (5 bases). The CDR3 contains 15 residues. Germline V CDR1 and CDR2: LNHDA, SQIVND (reference sequence). In DNA, the CDR3 is TGTGCTCAAGCGGGGGATCAACTAACTAACTATGGCTACACCTTC. Translated, it gives CAQAGDQLTNYGYTF.

The chain has TRBV11-3 and TRBJ2-2; D is unresolved. Trimming removed 1 base at V and 5 bases at J, with 11 bases between. The CDR3 is 15 residues long. Germline V lookup: CDR1 SGHNT, CDR2 YENEEA. The DNA for the CDR3 is TGTGCCAGCAGCTTAGGGTACGGTGAAACCGGGGAGCTGTTTTTT. Amino acids: CASSLGYGETGELFF.

This chain uses TRBV5-1 with TRBJ1-2; D not certain. Trimming stripped 4 bases from V and 4 bases from J, with 14 bases between. This CDR3 contains 14 residues. Germline CDR1 and CDR2: SGHRS and YFSETQ. The CDR3 reads CASSTSTGSYGYTF. CDR3 bases: TGCGCCAGCAGCACCTCGACGGGTAGCTATGGCTACACCTTC.

The chain has TRBV3-1 (or the pseudogene TRBV3-2) and TRBJ2-7, with D hard to call. Per germline, CDR1 LGHDT and CDR2 YNNKEL (reference sequence). This CDR3 contains 12 residues. Trimming pared 4 bases from V and 6 bases from J, leaving 10 bases between. The CDR3 loop reads CASSPDTFEQYF. The CDR3 DNA follows: TGTGCCAGCAGCCCCGACACCTTCGAGCAGTACTTC.

The V and J genes are TRBV3-1 (or the pseudogene TRBV3-2) and TRBJ1-3; D unclear. Trimming took 7 bases from V and 1 from J, leaving 14 bases between them. The CDR3 totals 15 residues. CDR1 LGHDT and CDR2 YNNKEL come from the germline V gene (reference sequence). The DNA for the CDR3 is TGTGCCAGCACCACCTCTACCGATTCTGGAAACACCATATATTTT. As protein: CASTTSTDSGNTIYF.

The rearrangement uses TRBV3-1 (or the pseudogene TRBV3-2) and TRBJ1-6; possible D gene TRBD1, 5 bases. This CDR3 is 16 amino acids long. Trimming left V 5 bases short and J 10 bases short, with 21 bases between. CDR1 is LGHDT, CDR2 YNNKEL, per germline (reference sequence). Here the CDR3 DNA reads TGTGCCAGCAGCTCCCAGGGAAGCCTGTCTCGGTCACCCCTCCACTTT. Residues: CASSSQGSLSRSPLHF.

V gene TRBV5-1 combines with J gene TRBJ1-6; tentatively, D is TRBD1 (5 bases). From germline, CDR1 is SGHRS and CDR2 YFSETQ. V was clipped by 2 bases and J by 10 bases, with 16 bases between them. CDR3 length: 15 amino acids. The CDR3 DNA follows: TGCGCCAGCAGCTTCGACAGTAACTCTTTATCACCCCTCCACTTT. The encoded protein is CASSFDSNSLSPLHF.

This chain links TRBV10-3 with TRBJ1-1; maybe TRBD1 (5 bases). Germline V gene sequence: CDR1 ENHRY, CDR2 SYGVKD. Trimming removed 0 bases at V and 7 bases at J, with 15 bases between. This CDR3 comprises 15 residues. DNA for the CDR3: TGTGCCATCAGTGAGTCGAAGGGTATTAGGGGTGAAGCTTTCTTT. It encodes CAISESKGIRGEAFF.

The chain combines TRBV11-2 with TRBJ2-2; perhaps TRBD2 as D (6 bases). This CDR3 region has 15 residues. The germline gives CDR1 SGHAT, CDR2 FQNNGV. V gave up 1 base and J gave up 7 bases, with 13 bases separating them. The CDR3 spells CASSLGTTPGGELFF. As DNA, the CDR3 is TGTGCCAGCAGCTTAGGGACTACGCCTGGCGGGGAGCTGTTTTTT.

The chain has TRBV6-1 and TRBJ2-5, with TRBD1 matching 9 bases. The germline V gene encodes CDR1 MNHNS and CDR2 SASEGT. Trimming removed 4 bases from V and 5 bases from J; junction bases left unmatched: 11. This CDR3 region has 16 residues. This chain's CDR3 is CASSGGWTGAGETQYF. CDR3 in DNA: TGTGCCAGCAGTGGAGGCTGGACAGGGGCTGGGGAGACCCAGTACTTC.

This chain connects TRBV7-9 to TRBJ1-2; D is possibly TRBD1 (5 bases). Germline-derived CDR1 and CDR2 are SEHNR and FQNEAQ (reference sequence). This CDR3 contains 13 residues. Trimming pared 3 bases from V and 3 bases from J, leaving 8 bases between. The CDR3: CASSLDTYYGYTF. The CDR3 DNA sequence: TGTGCCAGCAGCTTGGACACGTACTATGGCTACACCTTC.